This entry features one TCR beta chain sequence. This table comes from immunoSEQ multiplex PCR, and its TCRdb copy is limited to in-frame clones, with some not included. The sample holds 180,000 or so clones; around 83% are singletons and the top ten take approximately 5%. The sample comes from a study of blood T cell repertoires in COVID-19. About the study: Sample material is recorded as cDNA or gDNA derived from T cells, B-cell-depleted T cells, or PBMCs.

Per germline, CDR1 MNHEY and CDR2 SMNVEV (reference sequence). Trimming removed 2 bases at V and 5 bases at J, with 9 bases between. This CDR3 spans 14 amino acids. The clonotype comes from a woman older than 75 with acute or convalescent COVID-19. The chain joins TRBV27 to TRBJ2-2, with D maybe TRBD1 (6 bases). The sequenced sample was peripheral blood. This CDR3 reads CASSLQRGTGELFF. The CDR3 DNA follows: TGTGCCAGCAGTTTACAAAGGGGGACCGGGGAGCTGTTTTTT.